The 17 T cell receptor beta chains given below trace back to one sample, sequenced in a study of neurological immune-mediated disorders. TCRdb reanalysed the 5' RACE reads using MiXCR and keeps one entry per CDR3 protein. The sample has tens of thousands of distinct CDR3 sequences, 10% to 15% seen once. Sequenced input: PBMCs. These receptor sequences come from a man in his 60s in good health.

For this clonotype: One base away lies a much larger clone, so this may be a sequencing read error. The chain is built from TRBV18 and TRBJ2-2; 8 positions match TRBD1. The germline CDR1 and CDR2 sequences are KGHSH and LQKENI. The CDR3 sequence is 15 residues long. CDR3 sequence: CSSSPPGGFTGELFF. In nucleotides, the CDR3 is TGTTCCAGCTCACCACCAGGGGGCTTCACCGGGGAGCTGTTTTTT.

In this sample, this clonotype turned up many times. The chain employs TRBV11-1 and TRBJ2-2; TRBD2 is a possible D gene (7 bases). The CDR3 runs 16 residues. Per the germline V gene, CDR1 is SGHAT and CDR2 is FQDESV (reference sequence). V was trimmed by 2 bases and J by 6 bases, leaving 16 bases between them. The CDR3 reads CASSLYSGGNAGELFF. The CDR3 nucleotides are TGTGCCAGCAGCTTATATTCGGGGGGCAATGCCGGGGAGCTGTTTTTT.

The chain employs TRBV6-5 and TRBJ2-1; perhaps D is TRBD1 or TRBD2 (6 bases each). Germline assignment: CDR1 MNHEY and CDR2 SVGAGI. The germline V and J ends were trimmed by 2 bases and 8 bases, with 10 bases remaining between them. There are 13 residues in the CDR3. The CDR3 DNA is TGTGCCAGCAGTTACGAGGGGGGCGATGAGCAGTTCTTC. The encoded protein is CASSYEGGDEQFF.

This clonotype was detected many times. This sequence joins TRBV6-2 or TRBV6-3 and TRBJ2-6; D gene ambiguous. Germline V CDR1 and CDR2: MNHEY, SVGEGT. Trimming shortened V by 6 bases and J by 0 bases, and 9 bases separated the two germline ends. This CDR3 spans 15 amino acids. DNA of the CDR3: TGTGCCAGCAGAAGAGACAACTCTGGGGCCAACGTCCTGACTTTC. This translates into CASRRDNSGANVLTF.

A remark on this clonotype: The junction shows a germline mismatch at one end, possibly a read error. The chain is built from TRBV10-3 and TRBJ1-2; a weak D match, TRBD1 (5 bases). The germline CDR1 and CDR2 sequences are ENHRY and SYGVKD. This CDR3 comprises 13 residues. CDR3 bases: TGTGCCATCAGTGAGTCGACCAGGGATGGCAACACCTTC. Protein sequence: CAISESTRDGNTF.

This clonotype was seen many times. This chain uses TRBV7-9 with TRBJ2-7; D may correspond to TRBD1 or TRBD2 (5 bases each). Trimming cost V 3 bases and J 0 bases, with 12 bases left between them. The CDR3 sequence is 15 residues long. Germline-derived CDR1 and CDR2 are SEHNR and FQNEAQ (reference sequence). The CDR3 here is CASSFRGESSYEQYF. CDR3 sequence (DNA): TGTGCCAGCAGCTTCCGAGGGGAAAGCTCCTACGAGCAGTACTTC.

The V gene is TRBV20-1, the J gene TRBJ1-1, with D perhaps TRBD1 (5 bases). The CDR3 has 17 residues. The V end lost 1 base, the J end lost 0 bases, and 18 bases lay between the germline ends. From germline, CDR1 is DFQATT and CDR2 SNEGSKA (reference sequence). The CDR3: CSARGSTYDRMNTEAFF. CDR3 nucleotides: TGCAGTGCTAGAGGGTCGACATATGACAGAATGAACACTGAAGCTTTCTTT.

This clonotype has a count of ten or more. CDR3 residues: CASRPRGAGTDTQYF. The CDR3 region has the DNA TGCGCCAGCAGACCGCGGGGGGCCGGGACAGATACGCAGTATTTT. The chain couples TRBV5-1 to TRBJ2-3; 8 bases are shared with TRBD2. Trimming cost V 5 bases and J 3 bases; bases outside gene matches: 8. Germline V gene data show CDR1 as SGHRS and CDR2 as YFSETQ. This CDR3 has 15 residues.

The sample holds many counts of this clonotype. This rearrangement joins TRBV6-1 to TRBJ2-3; D remains ambiguous. Between the trimmed V and J ends, which lost 4 bases and 0 bases, there was a span of 14 bases. There are 16 residues in the CDR3. Germline V gene data show CDR1 as MNHNS and CDR2 as SASEGT. CDR3: CASSGHNDGSTDTQYF. DNA of the CDR3: TGTGCCAGCAGTGGACATAACGACGGTAGCACAGATACGCAGTATTTT.

This clonotype was recorded many times. V and J are TRBV10-3 and TRBJ1-4, with D possibly being TRBD1 (5 bases). Trimming removed 4 bases from V and 5 bases from J, with 11 bases in between. The CDR3 extends over 14 amino acids. Looked up from germline, CDR1 is ENHRY and CDR2 is SYGVKD. CDR3 nucleotides: TGTGCCATCAGTGGGGGCAGCCGCAATGAAAAACTGTTTTTT. Translation: CAISGGSRNEKLFF.

The genes are TRBV7-8 and TRBJ2-7; TRBD1 is a possible D gene (6 bases). V shed 4 bases and J shed 1 base, with 8 bases lying between them. Looked up from germline, CDR1 is SGHVS and CDR2 is FQNEAQ. This CDR3 is 13 amino acids long. This CDR3 is CASSYGQSYEQYF. The CDR3 nucleotides read TGTGCCAGCAGCTATGGACAGTCCTACGAGCAGTACTTC.

This clonotype was observed at least ten times. The chain links TRBV4-3 to TRBJ2-2; D unclear. This CDR3 region has 14 residues. The V gene lost 0 bases and the J gene lost 4 bases, with 6 bases spanning the gap. CDR1 is LGHNA and CDR2 is YSLEER in the germline V gene. DNA for the CDR3: TGCGCCAGCAGCCAAGAACGGGTCACCGGGGAGCTGTTTTTT. Its protein is CASSQERVTGELFF.

This clonotype was picked up a small number of times. This rearrangement joins TRBV5-1 to TRBJ2-7; unclear D gene. The CDR3 runs to 14 residues. Germline loops: CDR1 SGHRS, CDR2 YFSETQ. V lost 4 bases and J 2 bases, leaving 13 bases between the germline ends. The CDR3 loop is CASSLAGGTYEQYF. The CDR3 DNA follows: TGCGCCAGCAGCCTGGCCGGCGGAACCTACGAGCAGTACTTC.

This clonotype was seen many times. The V and J genes are TRBV5-1 and TRBJ2-2; 9 nucleotides line up with TRBD2. The CDR3 consists of 17 residues. Trimming at V came to 0 bases and at J to 6 bases, leaving 9 bases not matched to a gene. CDR1 SGHRS and CDR2 YFSETQ come from the germline V gene. The chain's CDR3 is CASSLEELAGLAGELFF. In DNA, the CDR3 is TGCGCCAGCAGCTTGGAAGAACTAGCGGGCTTGGCCGGGGAGCTGTTTTTT.

There are a few counts of this clonotype. The V gene is TRBV13, the J gene TRBJ2-1; TRBD2 matches 12 bases. Trimming at V came to 4 bases and at J to 1 base, leaving 5 bases not matched to a gene. Germline V CDR1 and CDR2: PRHDT, FYEKMQ (reference sequence). This CDR3 spans 17 amino acids. CDR3 in amino acids: CASSSEGLAGSYNEQFF. CDR3 coding DNA: TGTGCCAGCAGCTCCGAAGGACTAGCGGGGTCCTACAATGAGCAGTTCTTC.

This clonotype was recorded many times. The chain combines TRBV5-1 with TRBJ2-1; D gene unclear. The CDR3 extends over 16 amino acids. Germline values: CDR1 SGHRS, CDR2 YFSETQ. The V end was cut by 2 bases, the J end by 0 bases, with 12 bases between. The CDR3 nucleotides read TGCGCCAGCAGCTTCCTAGGGCCGAGCTCCTACAATGAGCAGTTCTTC. Protein sequence: CASSFLGPSSYNEQFF.

This clonotype was recorded at least ten times. The chain uses TRBV28 and TRBJ1-2; D may be TRBD1 (5 bases). Between the trimmed V and J ends, which lost 2 bases and 10 bases, there was a span of 20 bases. The CDR3 sequence is 15 residues long. Germline-derived CDR1 and CDR2 are MDHEN and SYDVKM. Here the CDR3 reads CASSLPMTESEAYTF. The CDR3 coding sequence is TGTGCCAGCAGTTTACCAATGACAGAAAGCGAGGCCTACACCTTC.